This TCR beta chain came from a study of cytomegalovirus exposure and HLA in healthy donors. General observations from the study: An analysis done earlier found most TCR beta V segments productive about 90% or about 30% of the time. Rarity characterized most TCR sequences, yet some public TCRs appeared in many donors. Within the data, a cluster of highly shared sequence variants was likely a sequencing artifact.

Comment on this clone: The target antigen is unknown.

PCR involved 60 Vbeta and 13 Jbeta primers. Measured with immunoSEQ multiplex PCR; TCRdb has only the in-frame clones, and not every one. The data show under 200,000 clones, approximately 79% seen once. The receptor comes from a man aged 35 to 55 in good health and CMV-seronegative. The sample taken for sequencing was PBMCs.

CDR3 sequence (DNA): TGTGCCAGCAGTTACGGTCAGTTGAACACTGAAGCTTTCTTT. Translating gives CASSYGQLNTEAFF. This chain joins TRBV6-6 and TRBJ1-1; the D is unclear. CDR1 is MNHNY and CDR2 is SVGAGI in the germline V gene (reference sequence). The ends were cut back, 2 bases at V and 0 bases at J, with 7 bases in the middle. The CDR3 spans 14 residues.